This TCR beta chain was obtained from a study of T cell responses to AZD1222 COVID-19 vaccine. For the study at large: Some second doses came at about 4 weeks and others at about 12 weeks; these were pooled.

Overall study findings and caveats: Most donors were white British, females outnumbered males, and clonal diversity was possibly underestimated.

As to this clone: Its antigen is unknown.

Measured with immunoSEQ multiplex PCR; TCRdb has only the in-frame clones, and not every one. The sample has under 150,000 clones; 85% to 95% are singletons. Material: peripheral blood, obtained on day 0 of AZD1222 vaccination. The sequence was collected from an adult in good health.

The CDR3 DNA follows: TGTGCCAGCAGCTTGGATTGGCGAGGTGAGCAGTTCTTC. This translates into CASSLDWRGEQFF. The V gene is TRBV5-8, the J gene TRBJ2-1; no clear D gene. The V gene lost 0 bases and the J gene lost 9 bases, with 10 bases spanning the gap. Germline-derived CDR1 and CDR2 are SGHTS and YDEGEE. The CDR3 spans 13 residues.